This T cell receptor beta chain comes out of a study of blood T cell repertoires in COVID-19. This table comes from immunoSEQ multiplex PCR, and its TCRdb copy is limited to in-frame clones, with some not included. Altogether about 140,000 clones are present, about 89% being singletons, with the ten largest covering around 10%. The sequence was collected from a man aged 55 to 70 who had recovered from COVID-19. Specimen: PBMCs or T cells enriched from blood (not recorded which).

Here the CDR3 DNA reads TGTGCCAGTAGTATAGTTACAGGGGGAACTGAAGCTTTCTTT. This gives the protein CASSIVTGGTEAFF. The V and J genes are TRBV19 and TRBJ1-1; 8 bases match TRBD1. The CDR3 contains 14 residues. From germline, CDR1 is LNHDA and CDR2 SQIVND (reference sequence). Trimming cost V 1 base and J 5 bases; bases outside gene matches: 3.